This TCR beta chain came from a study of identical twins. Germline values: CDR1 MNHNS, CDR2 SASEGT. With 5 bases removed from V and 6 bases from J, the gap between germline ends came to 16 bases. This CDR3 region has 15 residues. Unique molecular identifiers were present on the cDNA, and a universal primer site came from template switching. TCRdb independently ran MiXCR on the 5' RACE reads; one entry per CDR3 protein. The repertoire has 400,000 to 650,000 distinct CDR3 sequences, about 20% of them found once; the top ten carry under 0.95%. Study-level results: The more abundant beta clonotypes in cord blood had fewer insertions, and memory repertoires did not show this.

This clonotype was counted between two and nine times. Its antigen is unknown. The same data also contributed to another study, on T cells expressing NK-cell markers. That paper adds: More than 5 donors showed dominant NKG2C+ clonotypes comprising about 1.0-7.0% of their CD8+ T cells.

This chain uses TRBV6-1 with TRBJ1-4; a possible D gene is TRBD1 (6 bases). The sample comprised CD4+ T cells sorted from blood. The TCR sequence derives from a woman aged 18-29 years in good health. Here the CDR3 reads CASSPTGQNYEKLFF. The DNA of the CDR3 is TGTGCCAGCAGTCCTACCGGACAGAATTATGAAAAACTGTTTTTT.